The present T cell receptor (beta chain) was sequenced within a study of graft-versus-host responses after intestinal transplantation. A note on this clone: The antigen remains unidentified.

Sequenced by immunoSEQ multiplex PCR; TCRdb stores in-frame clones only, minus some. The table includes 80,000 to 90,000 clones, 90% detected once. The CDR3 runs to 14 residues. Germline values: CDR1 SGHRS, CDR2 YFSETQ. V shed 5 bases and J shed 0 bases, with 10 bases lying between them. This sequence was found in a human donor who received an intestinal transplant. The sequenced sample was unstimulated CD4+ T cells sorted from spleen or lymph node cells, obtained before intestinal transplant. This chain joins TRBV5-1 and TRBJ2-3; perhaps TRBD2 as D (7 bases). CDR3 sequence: CASSRGASTDTQYF. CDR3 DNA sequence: TGCGCCAGCAGTCGGGGGGCTAGCACAGATACGCAGTATTTT. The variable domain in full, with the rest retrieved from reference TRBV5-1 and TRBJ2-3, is KAGVTQTPRYLIKTRGQQVTLSCSPISGHRSVSWYQQTPGQGLQFLFEYFSETQRNKGNFPGRFSGRQFSNSRSEMNVSTLELGDSALYLCASSRGASTDTQYFGPGTRLTVL.